The 6 T cell receptor beta chains below come from one sample, sequenced in a study of blood T cell repertoires in COVID-19. The protocol was immunoSEQ multiplex PCR, while the TCRdb copy is restricted to in-frame clones and leaves out a portion. Here the sample spans roughly 260,000 clones, over 75% being singletons. The sample taken for sequencing was peripheral blood. The receptors shown here come from a woman aged 45 to 65 with acute or convalescent COVID-19.

The rearrangement joins TRBV6-5 to TRBJ1-4; no clear D. The CDR3 length is 15 residues. Germline V gene sequence: CDR1 MNHEY, CDR2 SVGAGI. Trimming shortened V by 3 bases and J by 2 bases, and 10 bases separated the two germline ends. The CDR3 DNA reads as TGTGCCAGCAGTTATCTCGGTAGTACTAATGAAAAACTGTTTTTT. It encodes CASSYLGSTNEKLFF.

The chain recombines TRBV6-5 with TRBJ2-7; D is uncertain. The CDR3 extends over 14 amino acids. Germline lookup yields CDR1 MNHEY and CDR2 SVGAGI. Trimming removed 4 bases from V and 7 bases from J, with 17 bases in between. DNA of the CDR3: TGTGCCAGCAGTTCTCCGGGTTTTAGTGGGGAGCAGTACTTC. This encodes CASSSPGFSGEQYF.

The J gene is TRBJ1-2, the V gene TRBV28, with TRBD1 matching 10 bases. V shed 4 bases, J shed 4 bases, and the junction held 3 bases outside the gene matches. Germline V gene data show CDR1 as MDHEN and CDR2 as SYDVKM. This CDR3 comprises 14 residues. The CDR3 protein is CASSYGQGVYGYTF. The CDR3 DNA sequence: TGTGCCAGCAGTTACGGACAGGGGGTCTATGGCTACACCTTC.

J is TRBJ1-6 and V is TRBV5-1; 8 bases align to TRBD1. V shed 2 bases, J shed 8 bases, and the junction held 6 bases outside the gene matches. Germline CDR1 SGHRS, CDR2 YFSETQ. This CDR3 contains 15 residues. CDR3 sequence (DNA): TGCGCCAGCAGCTTAAGACAGGGGATGGATTCACCCCTCCACTTT. Translation: CASSLRQGMDSPLHF.

This clone was observed a single time. The J gene is TRBJ2-3, the V gene TRBV27, with a tentative D call TRBD2 (6 bases). This CDR3 is 19 amino acids long. V dropped 1 base and J dropped 5 bases, with 25 bases sitting between them. CDR1 is MNHEY, CDR2 SMNVEV, per germline (reference sequence). The chain's CDR3 is CASSLFSLQSGSSGDTQYF. The CDR3 DNA follows: TGTGCCAGCAGTTTATTCTCGCTACAGAGCGGGTCCAGCGGAGATACGCAGTATTTT.

The rearrangement uses TRBV2 and TRBJ2-7; D remains unclear. CDR3 size: 15 residues. Deletions cut 3 bases from V and 3 bases from J, with 15 bases between. Germline CDR1 reads SNHLY; CDR2 reads FYNNEI. Here the CDR3 DNA reads TGTGCCAGCAGTGAGCGGTGGATGATAAACTACGAGCAGTACTTC. Amino acid sequence: CASSERWMINYEQYF.